This TCR beta chain was retrieved from a study of shared clonotypes between healthy human individuals. Turning to the study itself: Donors had three CD4 naive, three CD4 memory, two CD8 naive and one CD8 memory plate apiece.

Germline-derived CDR1 and CDR2 are MDHEN and SYDVKM. The V gene lost 5 bases and the J gene lost 6 bases, with 19 bases spanning the gap. The CDR3 totals 15 residues. Those who donated were healthy HIV-negative adults, with no recent acute infections or vaccinations reported. Samples underwent the assay at deep level. Assay: immunoSEQ multiplex PCR; the TCRdb copy retains only in-frame clones and omits some. The sample has approximately 2,300,000 clones, 92% seen once. This chain links TRBV28 with TRBJ1-2; D gene ambiguous. The sequenced sample was naive CD4+ T cells from PBMCs. Subset indicated: CD45RA+ positively selected. The receptor comes from a young man in good health. Some clones in this sample may be carry-over from other donors' samples. In DNA, the CDR3 is TGTGCCAGCAGTAGAAACCGTCGACTGGGTAATGGCTACACCTTC. Residues: CASSRNRRLGNGYTF.